This T cell receptor beta chain was identified in a study of blood T cell repertoires in COVID-19. Study-wide background: Samples of COVID-19 (acute and convalescent) were obtained from the United States, Italy and Spain. PBMCs, B-cell-depleted T cells, or T cells were the source of the cDNA or gDNA that made up the material.

The V end lost 4 bases, the J end lost 2 bases, and 19 bases lay between the germline ends. CDR1 and CDR2 from the germline V gene are SGHRS and YFSETQ. The CDR3 has 16 residues. Sequencing used immunoSEQ multiplex PCR; TCRdb keeps in-frame clones, though not all of them. The data hold fewer than 250,000 clones, with around 80% observed a single time. The V call is TRBV5-1, the J call TRBJ2-7; D is possibly TRBD1 (6 bases). This TCR was recovered from a woman aged 50 to 60 with acute or convalescent COVID-19. The sequenced sample was peripheral blood. The DNA of the CDR3 is TGCGCCAGCAGCGTCGGAACGGGACAACGGACCTACGAGCAGTACTTC. It is translated as CASSVGTGQRTYEQYF. The full variable domain, rest sourced from reference TRBV5-1 and TRBJ2-7, is KAGVTQTPRYLIKTRGQQVTLSCSPISGHRSVSWYQQTPGQGLQFLFEYFSETQRNKGNFPGRFSGRQFSNSRSEMNVSTLELGDSALYLCASSVGTGQRTYEQYFGPGTRLTVT.